The present TCR beta chain was sequenced within a study of OX40 agonist ivuxolimab in advanced cancers. About the research overall: Those enrolled were approximately 83% male, with a mean age of roughly 60 years and ages from 23 to 79.

From germline, CDR1 is LGHNA and CDR2 YSLEER. The CDR3 is made up of 16 amino acids. Trimming shortened V by 2 bases and J by 7 bases, and 18 bases separated the two germline ends. On cycle 4 day 1 and cycle 7 day 1, as well as at baseline, blood was sampled. Profiled with immunoSEQ multiplex PCR; TCRdb holds only in-frame clones, not every one. The repertoire consists of more than 50,000 clones, with almost 95% occurring once and the leading ten covering around a fifth. This chain uses TRBV4-3 with TRBJ2-1; D is possibly TRBD2 (6 bases). The material sequenced was CD4+ or CD8+ T cells sorted from blood, taken in a trial of the OX40 agonist ivuxolimab. This receptor was taken from an adult with an advanced solid tumor such as melanoma, head and neck, liver or kidney cancer. DNA of the CDR3: TGCGCCAGCAGCCAAAGTCCCGCGGGGAGGTCGAATGAGCAGTTCTTC. It codes for CASSQSPAGRSNEQFF.